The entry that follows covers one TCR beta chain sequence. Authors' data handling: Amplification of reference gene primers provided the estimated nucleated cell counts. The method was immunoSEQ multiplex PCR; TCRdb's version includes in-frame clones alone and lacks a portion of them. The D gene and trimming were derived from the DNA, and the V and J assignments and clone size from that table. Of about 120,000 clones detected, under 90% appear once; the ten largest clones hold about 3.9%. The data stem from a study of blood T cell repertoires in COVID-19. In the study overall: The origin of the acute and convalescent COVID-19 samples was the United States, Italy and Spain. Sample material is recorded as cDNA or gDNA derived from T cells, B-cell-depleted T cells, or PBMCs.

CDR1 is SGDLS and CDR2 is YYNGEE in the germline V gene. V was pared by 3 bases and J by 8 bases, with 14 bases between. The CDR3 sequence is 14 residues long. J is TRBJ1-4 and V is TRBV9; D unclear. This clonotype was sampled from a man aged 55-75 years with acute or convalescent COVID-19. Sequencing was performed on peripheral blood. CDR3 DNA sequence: TGTGCCAGCAGCGCGGAGGCAGGCGGGGAAAAACTGTTTTTT. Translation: CASSAEAGGEKLFF.